One and the same sample provided the 15 T cell receptor beta chains below, sequenced in a study of CD8 T cells in Susac syndrome. Random hexamers were used to reverse transcribe an amount of roughly 0.5 to 1 ug RNA. TCRdb fed the immunoSEQ multiplex PCR reads into MiXCR, producing one record per CDR3 protein. Of 150,000 to 200,000 distinct CDR3 sequences listed, roughly 95% are singletons. Source material: CD4+ T cells from PBMCs. Receptor source: a human donor in good health.

CDR3 nucleotide sequence: TGTGCCAGCTCACCACTACAGGGGGTCCACAATGAGCAGTTCTTC. It specifies CASSPLQGVHNEQFF. The V gene is TRBV18, the J gene TRBJ2-1, with TRBD1 matching over 8 bases. The CDR3 has 15 amino acids. The trim removed 1 base at V and 5 bases at J, leaving 4 bases unmatched. From germline, CDR1 is KGHSH and CDR2 LQKENI.

The gene calls are TRBV12-3 or TRBV12-4 and TRBJ2-7, with D unclear. This CDR3 is built from 13 residues. V dropped 2 bases and J dropped 4 bases, with 9 bases sitting between them. In DNA form, the CDR3 reads TGTGCCAGCAGTTTATCGAGGTCTTACGAGCAGTACTTC. Translating it yields CASSLSRSYEQYF.

This CDR3 is CASSVGTSRLETQYF. The CDR3 DNA reads TGTGCCAGCAGCGTAGGGACAAGTCGCCTGGAGACCCAGTACTTC. The chain recombines TRBV9 with TRBJ2-5; weak D call: TRBD1 (5 bases). CDR3 length equals 15 residues. Germline V gene data show CDR1 as SGDLS and CDR2 as YYNGEE. Trimming took 0 bases from V and 5 from J, leaving 14 bases between them.

This chain joins TRBV30 and TRBJ1-5; D gene ambiguous. The CDR3 is made up of 13 amino acids. V was trimmed by 2 bases and J by 5 bases, leaving 10 bases between them. Germline V gene data show CDR1 as GTSNPN and CDR2 as SVGIG (reference sequence). CDR3 residues: CAWSSRLDQPQHF. DNA for the CDR3: TGTGCCTGGAGTTCCCGGTTAGATCAGCCCCAGCATTTT.

The rearrangement uses TRBV7-9 and TRBJ2-1; a possible D gene is TRBD1 (6 bases). This CDR3 spans 16 amino acids. V was shortened by 5 bases and J by 7 bases, with 21 bases between the two germline ends. CDR1 and CDR2 from the germline V gene are SEHNR and FQNEAQ (reference sequence). Here the CDR3 DNA reads TGTGCCAGCAGCCAGTACAGGGACGTCGGTAAGAATGAGCAGTTCTTC. This gives the protein CASSQYRDVGKNEQFF.

The chain recombines TRBV19 with TRBJ1-2; TRBD1 agrees at 8 bases. V gave up 5 bases and J gave up 5 bases; unmatched junction bases: 4. CDR1 and CDR2 from the germline V gene are LNHDA and SQIVND (reference sequence). This CDR3 comprises 13 residues. Written as DNA, the CDR3 is TGTGCCAGTAGTGAAGGACAGGGTTATGGCTACACCTTC. Protein sequence: CASSEGQGYGYTF.

The rearrangement links TRBV3-1 to TRBJ2-1, with 7 bases that match TRBD1. The CDR3 is made up of 13 amino acids. Trimming removed 3 bases from V and 10 bases from J; junction bases left unmatched: 6. Germline loops: CDR1 LGHDT, CDR2 YNNKEL (reference sequence). DNA of the CDR3: TGTGCCAGCAGCCATCAAGACAGGGTCGAGCAGTTCTTC. This sequence encodes CASSHQDRVEQFF.

The chain is built from TRBV28 and TRBJ2-3; D might be TRBD1 or TRBD2, each matching 5 bases. This CDR3 contains 17 residues. Germline assignment: CDR1 MDHEN and CDR2 SYDVKM. Trimming removed 7 bases at V and 1 base at J, with 21 bases between. CDR3 bases: TGTGCCAGCAACCCCCCCTGGGGGACCCCGGGCACAGATACGCAGTATTTT. Translation gives CASNPPWGTPGTDTQYF.

CDR3 nucleotide sequence: TGCAGTGCTAGAGTGAGGGTCCCGGGCAGGGCTGAAGCTTTCTTT. Its translation is CSARVRVPGRAEAFF. V and J are TRBV20-1 and TRBJ1-1; tentative D call: TRBD1 (5 bases). CDR1 is DFQATT, CDR2 SNEGSKA, per germline (reference sequence). Deletions cut 1 base from V and 6 bases from J, with 18 bases between. The CDR3 is made up of 15 amino acids.

The V call is TRBV3-1, the J call TRBJ2-7, with 15 bases matching TRBD2. The CDR3 sequence is 15 residues long. V was clipped by 4 bases and J by 4 bases; unmatched bases: 2. Germline-derived CDR1 and CDR2 are LGHDT and YNNKEL (reference sequence). The CDR3 is CASSPGTSGRYEQYF. CDR3 nucleotides: TGTGCCAGCAGCCCAGGGACTAGCGGGAGGTACGAGCAGTACTTC.

V and J are TRBV12-3 or TRBV12-4 and TRBJ1-2, with TRBD1 matching 7 bases. V trimming: 9 bases; J trimming: 7 bases; junction bases outside the gene matches: 14. This CDR3 has 14 residues. The CDR3 region is CARRTGPCLSGYTF. The CDR3 region has the DNA TGTGCCAGGAGGACAGGCCCTTGTCTCTCTGGCTACACCTTC.

J is TRBJ2-2 and V is TRBV3-1, with D possibly TRBD2 on 5 matching bases. From germline, CDR1 is LGHDT and CDR2 YNNKEL (reference sequence). The CDR3 consists of 14 residues. V was clipped by 0 bases and J by 6 bases, with 8 bases between them. The CDR3 bases are TGTGCCAGCAGCCAAGATCGGGGAGCCGGGGAGCTGTTTTTT. Its protein is CASSQDRGAGELFF.

The rearrangement links TRBV6-2 or TRBV6-3 to TRBJ2-1, with TRBD2 identical over 13 bases. Unmatched junction bases numbered 7, after V lost 5 bases and J lost 9 bases. This CDR3 has 15 residues. The germline V gene encodes CDR1 MNHEY and CDR2 SVGEGT. CDR3: CASSSGLAGVFEQFF. The CDR3 nucleotides read TGTGCCAGCAGTAGCGGACTAGCGGGAGTGTTTGAGCAGTTCTTC.

V usage is TRBV7-8 and J usage is TRBJ1-1; D is perhaps TRBD1 (5 bases). This CDR3 is 18 amino acids long. CDR1 is SGHVS and CDR2 is FQNEAQ in the germline V gene. V lost 1 base and J lost 0, with 18 bases in between. The CDR3: CASSLGFGSTVMNTEAFF. In DNA, the CDR3 is TGTGCCAGCAGCTTAGGTTTTGGGTCGACAGTCATGAACACTGAAGCTTTCTTT.

The rearrangement uses TRBV28 and TRBJ1-5, with unresolved D. Per the germline V gene, CDR1 is MDHEN and CDR2 is SYDVKM. V lost 3 bases, J lost 2 bases, and 20 bases lay in between. The CDR3 consists of 18 residues. The CDR3, as DNA: TGTGCCAGCAGTTTTTACATGCTCGCCGCGGACCGCAATCAGCCCCAGCATTTT. Translation: CASSFYMLAADRNQPQHF.